One sample yielded the 8 T cell receptor beta chains listed below, sequenced in a study of shared clonotypes between healthy human individuals. Using immunoSEQ multiplex PCR, the repertoire was profiled, and TCRdb retains in-frame clones only, with some absent. The sample comprises hundreds of thousands of clones, about 95% of which are singletons, and approximately 0.1% rests with the top ten. As defined, naive CD8 cells were CD45RO-negative and positively selected for CCR7, with terminally differentiated effector memory CD45RA+ cells excluded. The sample taken for sequencing was naive CD8+ T cells sorted from blood. Receptors originate from a woman under 40 in good health.

The rearrangement joins TRBV19 to TRBJ1-1, with TRBD1 matching over 7 bases. J gave up 0 bases and V 5 bases, and 3 bases lay outside the gene matches. From germline, CDR1 is LNHDA and CDR2 SQIVND (reference sequence). The CDR3 runs 14 residues. The CDR3 protein is CASSLQGMNTEAFF. Written as DNA, the CDR3 is TGTGCCAGTAGTCTACAGGGGATGAACACTGAAGCTTTCTTT.

The rearrangement links TRBV7-8 to TRBJ1-5; TRBD1 matches at 7 bases. Germline CDR1 SGHVS, CDR2 FQNEAQ. The CDR3 loop spans 16 amino acids. The ends lost 5 bases at V and 4 bases at J; junction bases unmatched: 11. This CDR3 is CASSPYRGEGNQPQHF. In nucleotides, the CDR3 is TGTGCCAGCAGCCCCTACAGGGGCGAGGGGAATCAGCCCCAGCATTTT.

The rearrangement joins TRBV6-1 to TRBJ2-5, with a tentative D call TRBD2 (5 bases). Germline CDR1 reads MNHNS; CDR2 reads SASEGT. With 1 base removed from V and 2 bases from J, the gap between germline ends came to 8 bases. CDR3 size: 14 residues. The CDR3 nucleotides are TGTGCCAGCAGTGAAGGGCCGGGGCAAGAGACCCAGTACTTC. Its translation is CASSEGPGQETQYF.

This clone is a singleton in its sample. This chain joins TRBV27 and TRBJ2-7; the D is unclear. Trimming took off 8 bases at V and 0 bases at J, with 11 bases between the two ends. CDR3 size: 13 residues. The germline V gene encodes CDR1 MNHEY and CDR2 SMNVEV (reference sequence). The CDR3 DNA follows: TGTGCCAGCGCAGTGGGTTTCTCCTACGAGCAGTACTTC. Residues: CASAVGFSYEQYF.

V and J are TRBV15 and TRBJ2-7; D is possibly TRBD2 (5 bases). The CDR3 totals 17 residues. Trimming took off 4 bases at V and 2 bases at J, with 21 bases between the two ends. Per the germline V gene, CDR1 is LNHNV and CDR2 is YYDKDF (reference sequence). The CDR3 spells CATSITLAPSFPYEQYF. In DNA, the CDR3 is TGTGCCACCAGCATCACTCTTGCGCCTAGCTTCCCCTACGAGCAGTACTTC.

The chain is built from TRBV6-1 and TRBJ2-1; no clear D. Germline V lookup: CDR1 MNHNS, CDR2 SASEGT. V gave up 7 bases and J gave up 4 bases, with 8 bases separating them. The CDR3 spans 12 residues. CDR3 region: CASMATYNEQFF. The CDR3, as DNA: TGTGCCAGCATGGCAACTTACAATGAGCAGTTCTTC.

This chain connects TRBV29-1 to TRBJ2-1; D unresolved. Germline V gives CDR1 SQVTM, CDR2 ANQGSEA. The germline V and J ends were trimmed by 1 base and 9 bases, with 13 bases remaining between them. The CDR3 is 13 amino acids. The chain's CDR3 is CSVEVPGTGEQFF. The CDR3 bases are TGCAGCGTTGAAGTCCCCGGAACGGGTGAGCAGTTCTTC.

V usage is TRBV19 and J usage is TRBJ2-2; TRBD1 might be the D (6 bases). Per germline, CDR1 LNHDA and CDR2 SQIVND (reference sequence). The CDR3 consists of 14 residues. Deletions cut 3 bases from V and 6 bases from J, with 11 bases between. The DNA of the CDR3 is TGTGCCAGTAGTATGCGACAGGTAGCCGGGGAGCTGTTTTTT. It translates to CASSMRQVAGELFF.